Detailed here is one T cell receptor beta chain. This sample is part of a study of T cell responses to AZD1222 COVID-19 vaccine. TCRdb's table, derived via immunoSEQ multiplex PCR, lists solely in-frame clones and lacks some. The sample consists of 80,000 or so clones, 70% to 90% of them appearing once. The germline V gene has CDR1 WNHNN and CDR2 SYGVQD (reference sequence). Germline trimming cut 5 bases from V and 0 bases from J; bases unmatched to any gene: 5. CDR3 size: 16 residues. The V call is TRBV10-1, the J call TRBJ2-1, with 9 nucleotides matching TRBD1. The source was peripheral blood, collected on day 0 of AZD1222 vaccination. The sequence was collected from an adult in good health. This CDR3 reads CASSPGTGNSYNEQFF. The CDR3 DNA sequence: TGCGCCAGCAGTCCCGGGACAGGGAACTCCTACAATGAGCAGTTCTTC.